The next 27 T cell receptor beta chains were all read from a single sample in a study of T cells after yellow fever vaccination. TCRdb fed the 5' RACE reads into MiXCR, producing one record per CDR3 protein. Of about 210,000 distinct CDR3 sequences detected, approximately 3% appear once; the ten largest clones hold 2.5% to 3.5%. Sequencing used CD4+ T cells sorted from PBMCs, obtained 10 days after the yellow fever booster vaccination. These receptors came from a young man who received the YFV17D yellow fever vaccine.

This clonotype was seen many times. The chain joins TRBV6-2 or TRBV6-3 to TRBJ2-3; 8 bases map to TRBD2. The germline CDR1 and CDR2 sequences are MNHEY and SVGEGT. CDR3 length equals 16 residues. The trim removed 6 bases at V and 4 bases at J, leaving 12 bases unmatched. CDR3 region: CASSPIAGGGPDTQYF. Written as DNA, the CDR3 is TGTGCCAGCAGCCCCATCGCCGGGGGGGGTCCAGATACGCAGTATTTT.

There are many counts of this clonotype. The CDR3 reads CASSLHNQPQHF. In DNA, the CDR3 is TGTGCCAGCAGCTTACACAATCAGCCCCAGCATTTT. The rearrangement links TRBV7-9 to TRBJ1-5; D is ambiguous. The CDR3 is made up of 12 amino acids. Germline loops: CDR1 SEHNR, CDR2 FQNEAQ (reference sequence). V was pared by 2 bases and J by 3 bases, with 2 bases between.

The J gene is TRBJ1-1, the V gene TRBV6-5; D unclear. The germline V gene has CDR1 MNHEY and CDR2 SVGAGI. V shed 0 bases and J shed 0 bases, with 11 bases lying between them. This CDR3 comprises 16 residues. In DNA, the CDR3 is TGTGCCAGCAGTTACTCGATCCAGGCCATGAACACTGAAGCTTTCTTT. Translation: CASSYSIQAMNTEAFF.

The rearrangement uses TRBV12-3 or TRBV12-4 and TRBJ1-2; D gene unclear. CDR3 size: 14 residues. Trimming removed 8 bases at V and 0 bases at J, with 13 bases between. The CDR3 DNA reads as TGTGCCAGCTCACGGAGGGCCTCTAACTATGGCTACACCTTC. It translates to CASSRRASNYGYTF.

This clonotype has a handful of counts. The chain joins TRBV6-5 to TRBJ2-5; the match to TRBD1 covers 7 bases. Germline V CDR1 and CDR2: MNHEY, SVGAGI. The length of the CDR3 is 14 residues. The trim removed 2 bases at V and 5 bases at J, leaving 5 bases unmatched. In DNA, the CDR3 is TGTGCCAGCAGTTACAAGACAGGGTATGAGACCCAGTACTTC. It specifies CASSYKTGYETQYF.

There are many counts of this clonotype. The chain has TRBV12-3 or TRBV12-4 and TRBJ1-1, with 7 bases aligning to TRBD1. The CDR3 spans 13 residues. Germline trimming cut 6 bases from V and 4 bases from J; bases unmatched to any gene: 5. This chain's CDR3 is CASRRGLSTEAFF. CDR3 nucleotides: TGTGCCAGCAGAAGGGGGCTGAGCACTGAAGCTTTCTTT.

This clonotype was seen repeatedly, ten times or more. This chain links TRBV5-1 with TRBJ2-3; 9 bases map to TRBD2. The CDR3 covers 16 residues. Germline loops: CDR1 SGHRS, CDR2 YFSETQ. The V and J ends lost 0 bases and 2 bases, in that order; junction bases with no gene match: 4. The CDR3 DNA sequence: TGCGCCAGCAGCTTGGGGGCTAGCGGGGTCACAGATACGCAGTATTTT. This encodes CASSLGASGVTDTQYF.

The table lists this clonotype with many counts. The rearrangement links TRBV24-1 to TRBJ2-1, with D possibly TRBD2 on 6 matching bases. Germline CDR1 reads KGHDR; CDR2 reads SFDVKD. With 7 bases removed from V and 10 bases from J, the gap between germline ends came to 13 bases. The CDR3 extends over 12 amino acids. CDR3 protein: CATSDGGTEQFF. The CDR3 DNA reads as TGTGCCACCAGCGATGGGGGGACCGAGCAGTTCTTC.

This clonotype was counted between two and nine times. In DNA, the CDR3 is TGCGCCAGCAATCGGGGGGCGGGAGATACGCAGTATTTT. Translating it yields CASNRGAGDTQYF. The gene calls are TRBV5-1 and TRBJ2-3, with D possibly being TRBD2 (7 bases). The CDR3 is made up of 13 amino acids. Germline CDR1 SGHRS, CDR2 YFSETQ. Trimming took off 6 bases at V and 5 bases at J, with 13 bases between the two ends.

This clonotype was recorded many times. The chain is built from TRBV7-2 and TRBJ1-5; D call uncertain. The CDR3 is 15 amino acids. The V gene lost 4 bases and the J gene lost 3 bases, with 13 bases spanning the gap. CDR1 and CDR2 from the germline V gene are SGHTA and FQGNSA. The CDR3 loop is CASSWVSGDNQPQHF. The DNA of the CDR3 is TGTGCCAGCAGCTGGGTCTCTGGAGACAATCAGCCCCAGCATTTT.

This clonotype was counted between two and nine times. The V and J genes are TRBV7-2 and TRBJ1-5, with 7 positions matching TRBD1. The germline gives CDR1 SGHTA, CDR2 FQGNSA. This CDR3 is built from 15 residues. The J segment lost 6 bases and the V segment lost 0 bases, leaving 5 bases of the junction unmatched. CDR3: CASSLARDRGQPQHF. The CDR3 nucleotides read TGTGCCAGCAGCTTAGCCCGGGACAGAGGTCAGCCCCAGCATTTT. The full variable domain, in which reference TRBV7-2 and TRBJ1-5 provide the parts outside the CDR3, is GAGVSQSPSNKVTEKGKDVELRCDPISGHTALYWYRQSLGQGLEFLIYFQGNSAPDKSGLPSDRFSAERTGGSVSTLTIQRTQQEDSAVYLCASSLARDRGQPQHFGDGTRLSIL.

This clonotype was detected a few times. The chain couples TRBV5-1 to TRBJ2-2; 10 positions agree with TRBD2. Trimming cost V 4 bases and J 0 bases; bases outside gene matches: 12. CDR3 size: 19 residues. CDR1 and CDR2 (germline): SGHRS, YFSETQ. CDR3 sequence: CASSNSISSGGTNTGELFF. CDR3 nucleotide sequence: TGCGCCAGCAGCAATTCGATATCTAGCGGGGGAACGAACACCGGGGAGCTGTTTTTT.

The rearrangement joins TRBV20-1 to TRBJ1-6; D ambiguous. The CDR3 covers 16 residues. Trimming cost V 6 bases and J 8 bases, with 23 bases left between them. Germline assignment: CDR1 DFQATT and CDR2 SNEGSKA (reference sequence). CDR3 protein: CSAQVAGVDAYSPLHF. CDR3 bases: TGCAGTGCCCAGGTTGCCGGGGTTGATGCTTATTCACCCCTCCACTTT.

This clonotype has more than one count but fewer than ten. The chain couples TRBV5-4 to TRBJ1-1; no reliable D call. Trimming pared 3 bases from V and 0 bases from J, leaving 6 bases between. The CDR3 length is 13 residues. Germline CDR1 reads SGHNT; CDR2 reads YYREEE (reference sequence). The CDR3, as DNA: TGTGCCAGCAGCTCGAGTCTGAACACTGAAGCTTTCTTT. It yields the protein CASSSSLNTEAFF.

This clonotype was seen repeatedly, ten times or more. The chain employs TRBV18 and TRBJ2-4; D unresolved. The V gene lost 0 bases and the J gene lost 6 bases, with 3 bases spanning the gap. The CDR3 has 12 amino acids. CDR1 and CDR2 (germline): KGHSH, LQKENI. Here the CDR3 DNA reads TGTGCCAGCTCACCACCGGGAAACATTCAGTACTTC. Translation gives CASSPPGNIQYF.

This clonotype came up a few times. The chain recombines TRBV5-1 with TRBJ1-2, with TRBD1 matching over 8 bases. In germline, CDR1 is SGHRS, CDR2 YFSETQ. V shed 4 bases, J shed 6 bases, and the junction held 17 bases outside the gene matches. This CDR3 region has 17 residues. CDR3 nucleotide sequence: TGCGCCAGCAGCAGGGGCATTGTGGGGACAGGAGCGAATGGCTACACCTTC. It yields the protein CASSRGIVGTGANGYTF.

This clonotype was observed a handful of times. The chain has TRBV15 and TRBJ1-5; 7 nucleotides align to TRBD1. Trimming took 5 bases from V and 2 from J; bases not matched to a gene: 12. The CDR3 contains 17 residues. Looked up from germline, CDR1 is LNHNV and CDR2 is YYDKDF (reference sequence). The CDR3 DNA is TGTGCCACCAGCTCACCGACAGGGAGAAATGGCAATCAGCCCCAGCATTTT. Residues: CATSSPTGRNGNQPQHF.

This clonotype came up a few times. The chain has TRBV27 and TRBJ1-6; TRBD1 might be the D (6 bases). CDR1 and CDR2 (germline): MNHEY, SMNVEV (reference sequence). The V gene lost 7 bases and the J gene lost 8 bases, with 15 bases spanning the gap. CDR3 length equals 14 residues. This CDR3 is CASKGGFVHSPLHF. The DNA of the CDR3 is TGTGCCAGCAAGGGGGGCTTCGTACATTCACCCCTCCACTTT.

This clonotype was observed many times. The J gene is TRBJ2-3, the V gene TRBV12-3 or TRBV12-4; no firm D call. The CDR3 contains 16 residues. Trimming removed 2 bases at V and 3 bases at J, with 15 bases between. Written as DNA, the CDR3 is TGTGCCAGCAGTTTAAGGCTAGTTGGGTCGACAGATACGCAGTATTTT. This codes for CASSLRLVGSTDTQYF.

This clonotype was seen repeatedly, ten times or more. CDR3 sequence reads: CASSYVRVREAFF. The CDR3 DNA sequence: TGTGCCAGCAGTTACGTCCGGGTAAGGGAAGCTTTCTTT. The chain uses TRBV6-5 and TRBJ1-1; no reliable D call. From germline, CDR1 is MNHEY and CDR2 SVGAGI. V lost 2 bases, J lost 8 bases, and 12 bases lay in between. The CDR3 sequence is 13 residues long.

This clonotype occurred once. This may come from a read error, since a much larger clone is one base off. The CDR3 bases are TGTGCCAGCAGCGCAGAATGGCGCACTGAATCTTTCTTT. Protein product: CASSAEWRTESFF. This sequence joins TRBV9 and TRBJ1-1; D is undetermined. Germline CDR1 reads SGDLS; CDR2 reads YYNGEE. This CDR3 is 13 amino acids long. Combining the CDR3 with reference TRBV9 and TRBJ1-1 gives the whole variable domain DSGVTQTPKHLITATGQRVTLRCSPRSGDLSVYWYQQSLDQGLQFLIQYYNGEERAKGNILERFSAQQFPDLHSELNLSSLELGDSALYFCASSAEWRTESFFGQGTRLTVV.

This rearrangement joins TRBV2 to TRBJ2-2; D unresolved. Germline assignment: CDR1 SNHLY and CDR2 FYNNEI. V was clipped by 6 bases and J by 4 bases, with 12 bases between them. The CDR3 length is 14 residues. The CDR3 sequence: CASRGRQRTGELFF. The CDR3 DNA reads TGTGCCAGCAGGGGAAGGCAGCGCACCGGGGAGCTGTTTTTT.

The rearrangement joins TRBV20-1 to TRBJ2-2, with 16 bases that match TRBD2. Germline loops: CDR1 DFQATT, CDR2 SNEGSKA (reference sequence). V lost 6 bases to trimming and J lost 3 bases; unmatched junction nucleotides: 13. CDR3 length equals 19 residues. CDR3: CSAPFWGLAGGRDTGELFF. The CDR3 region has the DNA TGCAGTGCCCCCTTTTGGGGACTAGCGGGGGGGCGAGACACCGGGGAGCTGTTTTTT.

The chain links TRBV11-2 to TRBJ2-7; 8 nucleotides line up with TRBD1. Germline V gene lookup returns CDR1 SGHAT and CDR2 FQNNGV. CDR3 length equals 15 residues. Trimming at V came to 0 bases and at J to 3 bases, leaving 4 bases not matched to a gene. The CDR3: CASSLDPGQGYEQYV. For the CDR3, the DNA is TGTGCCAGCAGCTTAGATCCCGGACAGGGCTACGAGCAGTACGTC.

Many counts were recorded for this clonotype. This chain uses TRBV5-1 with TRBJ1-2; D call uncertain. CDR3 length: 14 amino acids. The germline gives CDR1 SGHRS, CDR2 YFSETQ. The V end lost 4 bases, the J end lost 1 base, and 11 bases lay between the germline ends. Written as DNA, the CDR3 is TGCGCCAGCAGCCCCCGGGGAGATAACTATGGCTACACCTTC. This codes for CASSPRGDNYGYTF.

This clonotype was counted only a few times. The chain recombines TRBV15 with TRBJ2-6; no definite D call. This CDR3 is built from 13 residues. V was cut by 5 bases and J by 2 bases, with 4 bases left in between. The germline gives CDR1 LNHNV, CDR2 YYDKDF (reference sequence). The CDR3 nucleotides read TGTGCCACCAGCTGGACTGGGGCCAACGTCCTGACTTTC. Residues: CATSWTGANVLTF.

Many counts were recorded for this clonotype. The chain links TRBV15 to TRBJ2-3; D is undetermined. Germline CDR1 is LNHNV and CDR2 is YYDKDF (reference sequence). CDR3 size: 14 residues. Deletions cut 6 bases from V and 2 bases from J, with 12 bases between. The CDR3 loop is CATRQVWNTDTQYF. In DNA, the CDR3 is TGTGCCACCAGGCAGGTCTGGAACACAGATACGCAGTATTTT.